This T cell receptor beta chain originates from a study of T cell clonality in common variable immunodeficiency. Study-level findings and limits: CVID subjects had higher TCRbeta clonality than healthy controls, most marked in about a third. Reportedly, TCR beta sequences from common variable immunodeficiency showed fewer deletions and N-nucleotide insertions. T cell subpopulation sequencing would be needed to explain CVID clonality.

This clone has at least ten counts. Antigen specificity is unknown. The junction differs from germline at one of its ends, possibly a read error. Coverage ceases 3 residues before the CDR3 finishes, and the germline J gene fills in the end. The CDR3 has 15 amino acids. CDR1 and CDR2 (germline): LGHNA, YNFKEQ. Caucasian heritage predominated among both patients and controls. Control and CVID samples contributed equal amounts of genomic DNA. Sequenced by immunoSEQ multiplex PCR; TCRdb stores in-frame clones only, minus some. The repertoire shows 25,000 to 35,000 clones, none seen only once; the top ten take 25% to 35%.

The rearrangement uses TRBV4-2 and TRBJ1-2, with 11 bases that match TRBD1. Sequenced: peripheral blood mononuclear cells. This TCR came from a human donor with common variable immunodeficiency. This CDR3 is CASSQSRTGGDGYTF. CDR3 bases read: TGCGCCAGCAGCCAATCGCGGACAGGGGGCGATGGC.